The 4 T cell receptor beta chains below all came from one sample that was sequenced in a study of cytomegalovirus exposure and HLA in healthy donors. PCR amplification relied on 60 Vbeta primers (plus 13 Jbeta primers). Clones were read by immunoSEQ multiplex PCR, and TCRdb kept only the in-frame ones, dropping some. The sample shows over 150,000 clones, around 77% of them seen only once. The sequenced sample was PBMCs. Source of these receptors: a woman between 45 and 60 years old in good health and CMV-seropositive.

J is TRBJ1-1 and V is TRBV27; D might be TRBD1 (5 bases). Deletions cut 2 bases from V and 3 bases from J, with 13 bases between. The CDR3 is 15 amino acids. The germline gives CDR1 MNHEY, CDR2 SMNVEV (reference sequence). The CDR3 is CASSLRVTGYTEAFF. The CDR3, as DNA: TGTGCCAGCAGTTTAAGGGTCACAGGCTACACTGAAGCTTTCTTT.

The chain employs TRBV28 and TRBJ2-7, with D perhaps matching TRBD1 (6 bases). The CDR3 has 13 residues. Germline loops: CDR1 MDHEN, CDR2 SYDVKM. The V gene lost 1 base and the J gene lost 11 bases, with 15 bases spanning the gap. Here the CDR3 reads CASSLLGRTGKYF. The CDR3 nucleotides are TGTGCCAGCAGTTTATTGGGTCGAACAGGGAAGTACTTC.

This chain connects TRBV7-2 to TRBJ2-7, with 7 bases that match TRBD1. CDR1 SGHTA and CDR2 FQGNSA come from the germline V gene. Trimming at V came to 5 bases and at J to 1 base, leaving 5 bases not matched to a gene. The CDR3 is 14 amino acids. Here the CDR3 reads CASSQRQGSYEQYF. DNA of the CDR3: TGTGCCAGCAGCCAACGACAGGGATCCTACGAGCAGTACTTC.

The gene calls are TRBV2 and TRBJ2-6; 8 bases are a match to TRBD1. The trim removed 10 bases at V and 0 bases at J, leaving 14 bases unmatched. The CDR3 spans 18 residues. Germline V gene data show CDR1 as SNHLY and CDR2 as FYNNEI. In nucleotides, the CDR3 is TGTGCCACCAAGATGTCGACAGGGGCTTACTCTGGGGCCAACGTCCTGACTTTC. It is translated as CATKMSTGAYSGANVLTF. The full variable domain, in which reference TRBV2 and TRBJ2-6 provide the parts outside the CDR3, is EPEVTQTPSHQVTQMGQEVILRCVPISNHLYFYWYRQILGQKVEFLVSFYNNEISEKSEIFDDQFSVERPDGSNFTLKIRSTKLEDSAMYFCATKMSTGAYSGANVLTFGAGSRLTVL.